One sample yielded the 21 T cell receptor beta chains listed below, sequenced in a study of blood T cell repertoires in COVID-19. Method: immunoSEQ multiplex PCR; TCRdb's copy keeps in-frame clones and lacks some. In the table there are over 110,000 clones, roughly 79% of which are singletons. The sequenced material came from peripheral blood. These TCRs come from a human donor in a cohort sampled during active COVID-19.

Only one count was recorded for this clone. The chain employs TRBV4-2 and TRBJ1-6, with 11 bases identical to TRBD1. V shed 6 bases and J 6 bases; nucleotides not matched to a gene: 10. This CDR3 contains 17 residues. CDR1 is LGHNA and CDR2 is YNFKEQ in the germline V gene. The CDR3 nucleotides are TGTGCCAGCAGAAAAGGGGCCGGGACAGGGGGTAATTCACCCCTCCACTTT. Its protein is CASRKGAGTGGNSPLHF.

The chain is built from TRBV28 and TRBJ1-2; 8 bases line up with TRBD1. Unmatched junction bases numbered 8, after V lost 3 bases and J lost 8 bases. Germline V gives CDR1 MDHEN, CDR2 SYDVKM. The CDR3 length is 14 residues. The CDR3 spells CASSLGRGREGYTF. As DNA, the CDR3 is TGTGCCAGCAGTTTGGGCAGGGGGCGAGAAGGCTACACCTTC.

V gene TRBV18 combines with J gene TRBJ2-7; TRBD1 might be the D (5 bases). Germline values: CDR1 KGHSH, CDR2 LQKENI. This CDR3 comprises 16 residues. The V and J ends lost 0 bases and 3 bases respectively, with 15 bases between them. The CDR3 nucleotides are TGTGCCAGCTCACCACCGCCGGTCCAGGGTAGCTACGAGCAGTACTTC. Amino acids: CASSPPPVQGSYEQYF.

J is TRBJ1-2 and V is TRBV19; D not resolved. The V end was cut by 9 bases, the J end by 0 bases, with 14 bases between. This CDR3 spans 14 amino acids. In germline, CDR1 is LNHDA, CDR2 SQIVND (reference sequence). CDR3 sequence (DNA): TGTGCCAGCGCTACTCAGGCTACTAACTATGGCTACACCTTC. This gives the protein CASATQATNYGYTF.

The sample holds one count of this clone. V and J are TRBV4-1 and TRBJ2-6, with D perhaps TRBD1 (6 bases). Trimming removed 1 base from V and 4 bases from J, with 14 bases in between. The CDR3 covers 17 residues. CDR1 is MGHRA and CDR2 is YSYEKL in the germline V gene. Here the CDR3 DNA reads TGCGCCAGCAGCCAAGGAGAAACAGGGAGCGGGGCCAACGTCCTGACTTTC. Translated, it gives CASSQGETGSGANVLTF.

The chain uses TRBV7-2 and TRBJ2-7; TRBD2 matches 10 bases. Germline assignment: CDR1 SGHTA and CDR2 FQGNSA. The CDR3 runs to 16 residues. V shed 1 base, J shed 2 bases, and the junction held 5 bases outside the gene matches. Here the CDR3 reads CASSLVSGRQTYEQYF. In DNA, the CDR3 is TGTGCCAGCAGCTTAGTTAGCGGGAGGCAAACCTACGAGCAGTACTTC.

The chain joins TRBV19 to TRBJ2-7; 8 bases fit TRBD1. This CDR3 has 14 residues. CDR1 LNHDA and CDR2 SQIVND come from the germline V gene (reference sequence). Losses at the gene ends were 5 bases for V and 9 bases for J; bases not matched to a gene: 12. CDR3 sequence: CASSLGQGGGAQYF. The CDR3 DNA sequence: TGTGCCAGTAGTCTAGGACAGGGCGGTGGTGCGCAGTACTTC.

The chain recombines TRBV5-1 with TRBJ2-1, with 8 bases identical to TRBD2. The CDR3 is 16 residues long. Germline lookup yields CDR1 SGHRS and CDR2 YFSETQ. V lost 6 bases and J lost 5; bases outside the gene matches: 13. The CDR3 DNA sequence: TGCGCCAGCACCGCTCCTGAGGCGGGAGGTAACAATGAGCAGTTCTTC. It codes for CASTAPEAGGNNEQFF.

V is TRBV12-3 or TRBV12-4 and J is TRBJ1-1; D is unclear. V lost 6 bases, J lost 2 bases, and 4 bases lay in between. This CDR3 region has 11 residues. This CDR3 is CASSTNTEAFF. CDR3 bases: TGTGCCAGCAGCACAAACACTGAAGCTTTCTTT.

The chain joins TRBV4-1 to TRBJ1-2, with 8 bases lining up with TRBD1. The J segment lost 8 bases and the V segment lost 1 base, leaving 6 bases of the junction unmatched. Germline-derived CDR1 and CDR2 are MGHRA and YSYEKL. The CDR3 loop spans 14 amino acids. CDR3 bases: TGCGCCAGCAGCCAAGCGGCGACAGGGGTAGGCTACACCTTC. Protein sequence: CASSQAATGVGYTF.

V is TRBV28 and J is TRBJ1-5; D remains ambiguous. Germline V gene data show CDR1 as MDHEN and CDR2 as SYDVKM. Trimming shortened V by 2 bases and J by 0 bases, and 20 bases separated the two germline ends. The CDR3 is made up of 19 amino acids. CDR3 loop: CASSLNPKVREYSNQPQHF. In nucleotides, the CDR3 is TGTGCCAGCAGTTTAAACCCCAAGGTGAGGGAGTATAGCAATCAGCCCCAGCATTTT.

The count of this clone is one. The V and J genes are TRBV28 and TRBJ2-7; D remains unclear. Germline V gives CDR1 MDHEN, CDR2 SYDVKM. Trimming pared 5 bases from V and 4 bases from J, leaving 9 bases between. The CDR3 covers 12 residues. The CDR3 bases are TGTGCCAGCAGTCAGGCGCCTTACGAGCAGTACTTC. This encodes CASSQAPYEQYF.

The V gene is TRBV18, the J gene TRBJ2-7; no clear D gene. This CDR3 is 14 amino acids long. V gave up 2 bases and J gave up 4 bases, with 12 bases separating them. The germline CDR1 and CDR2 sequences are KGHSH and LQKENI. Written as DNA, the CDR3 is TGTGCCAGCTCACCAAATCCTCCTGAGTACGAGCAGTACTTC. It codes for CASSPNPPEYEQYF. The full variable domain, its missing parts supplied by reference TRBV18 and TRBJ2-7, is NAGVMQNPRHLVRRRGQEARLRCSPMKGHSHVYWYRQLPEEGLKFMVYLQKENIIDESGMPKERFSAEFPKEGPSILRIQQVVRGDSAAYFCASSPNPPEYEQYFGPGTRLTVT.

This chain uses TRBV5-1 with TRBJ2-7, with 7 bases aligning to TRBD2. In germline, CDR1 is SGHRS, CDR2 YFSETQ. Trimming removed 0 bases from V and 4 bases from J; junction bases left unmatched: 7. This CDR3 contains 15 residues. The CDR3, as DNA: TGCGCCAGCAGCTTGGCAGCGGGATCTTCTTACGAGCAGTACTTC. Protein product: CASSLAAGSSYEQYF.

The CDR3 loop reads CASRPPGTGIHEQYF. CDR3 DNA: TGTGCCAGCAGACCCCCCGGGACAGGTATCCACGAGCAGTACTTC. The V call is TRBV6-5, the J call TRBJ2-7, with 8 bases that match TRBD1. The CDR3 covers 15 residues. In germline, CDR1 is MNHEY, CDR2 SVGAGI. The ends lost 6 bases at V and 5 bases at J; junction bases unmatched: 12.

J is TRBJ2-7 and V is TRBV24-1, with 11 bases fitting TRBD1. Per germline, CDR1 KGHDR and CDR2 SFDVKD. After removal of 3 bases from V and 3 bases from J, the junction contained 3 bases not matched to a gene. The CDR3 loop spans 15 amino acids. This CDR3 is CATSDAGTGGYEQYF. In DNA, the CDR3 is TGTGCCACCAGTGATGCCGGGACAGGGGGCTACGAGCAGTACTTC.

This clone came up once. The J gene is TRBJ2-3, the V gene TRBV3-1 (or the pseudogene TRBV3-2); 9 bases line up with TRBD2. The CDR3 covers 17 residues. V dropped 0 bases and J dropped 3; count of bases not matched to a gene: 7. CDR1 and CDR2 from the germline V gene are LGHDT and YNNKEL (reference sequence). DNA for the CDR3: TGTGCCAGCAGCCAAGATCCCCGACTAGCGGAAACAGATACGCAGTATTTT. Translated: CASSQDPRLAETDTQYF.

This rearrangement joins TRBV5-6 to TRBJ2-5; 13 nucleotides match TRBD2. The CDR3 is 17 amino acids. Germline CDR1 SGHDT, CDR2 YYEEEE. With V trimmed by 4 bases and J by 1 base, 7 bases remained unmatched. Here the CDR3 DNA reads TGTGCCAGCAGCCGCCGGACTAGCGGGAGACTCCAAGAGACCCAGTACTTC. Encoded protein: CASSRRTSGRLQETQYF. The full variable domain, rest sourced from reference TRBV5-6 and TRBJ2-5, is DAGVTQSPTHLIKTRGQQVTLRCSPKSGHDTVSWYQQALGQGPQFIFQYYEEEERQRGNFPDRFSGHQFPNYSSELNVNALLLGDSALYLCASSRRTSGRLQETQYFGPGTRLLVL.

The chain couples TRBV5-1 to TRBJ2-7; D possibly corresponds to TRBD1 (5 bases). Looked up from germline, CDR1 is SGHRS and CDR2 is YFSETQ. The length of the CDR3 is 13 residues. With 4 bases removed from V and 1 base from J, the gap between germline ends came to 9 bases. Written as DNA, the CDR3 is TGCGCCAGCAGCCTACAGGAGTCCTACGAGCAGTACTTC. Protein sequence: CASSLQESYEQYF.

This sequence joins TRBV10-3 and TRBJ1-1; possibly TRBD1 for D (5 bases). V was clipped by 4 bases and J by 0 bases, with 18 bases between them. This CDR3 has 17 amino acids. Germline-derived CDR1 and CDR2 are ENHRY and SYGVKD. The CDR3 bases are TGTGCCATCAGTGTTAGGGGAGCGGGATTCATGAACACTGAAGCTTTCTTT. It codes for CAISVRGAGFMNTEAFF.

The chain employs TRBV25-1 and TRBJ2-7; 14 positions match TRBD2. CDR3 length equals 15 residues. Germline lookup yields CDR1 MGHDK and CDR2 SYGVNS. The J segment lost 5 bases and the V segment lost 5 bases, leaving 5 bases of the junction unmatched. CDR3 nucleotide sequence: TGTGCCAGCAGTTTAGGGGGACTAGCGGGAGACGAGCAGTACTTC. Translating it yields CASSLGGLAGDEQYF.